A single sample is the source of the 10 T cell receptor beta chains below, sequenced in a study of cytomegalovirus exposure and HLA in healthy donors. PCR employed 60 Vbeta and 13 Jbeta primers. Clones were read by immunoSEQ multiplex PCR, and TCRdb kept only the in-frame ones, dropping some. Here the sample spans roughly 230,000 clones, about 85% being singletons. Sequenced input: PBMCs. The origin of the receptors is a girl aged 2-10 years in good health and CMV-seronegative.

This chain links TRBV2 with TRBJ2-1; 9 bases match TRBD2. Looked up from germline, CDR1 is SNHLY and CDR2 is FYNNEI. The V segment lost 7 bases and the J segment 5 bases; nucleotides outside the gene matches: 12. The CDR3 has 16 residues. CDR3 sequence reads: CASTQSRTSADNEQFF. The CDR3 coding sequence is TGTGCCAGCACCCAGTCCCGGACTAGCGCGGACAATGAGCAGTTCTTC.

J is TRBJ1-5 and V is TRBV6-6; TRBD1 agrees at 9 bases. The CDR3 has 16 residues. Germline V gene sequence: CDR1 MNHNY, CDR2 SVGAGI (reference sequence). Trimming removed 6 bases from V and 6 bases from J; junction bases left unmatched: 12. The CDR3 sequence: CASSPGDREGGQPQHF. The CDR3 bases are TGTGCCAGCAGCCCAGGGGACAGGGAGGGAGGTCAGCCCCAGCATTTT.

The gene calls are TRBV4-2 and TRBJ2-1; 14 bases map to TRBD2. Germline V gene lookup returns CDR1 LGHNA and CDR2 YNFKEQ. The CDR3 has 19 residues. The J segment lost 0 bases and the V segment lost 1 base, leaving 5 bases of the junction unmatched. In DNA, the CDR3 is TGTGCCAGCAGCCAAGTAGCAGGGACTAGCGGGAGCTCCTACAATGAGCAGTTCTTC. Encoded protein: CASSQVAGTSGSSYNEQFF.

The gene calls are TRBV2 and TRBJ2-3, with D perhaps matching TRBD2 (5 bases). The V gene lost 6 bases and the J gene lost 8 bases, with 18 bases spanning the gap. The CDR3 has 14 residues. From germline, CDR1 is SNHLY and CDR2 FYNNEI. The CDR3 spells CASRADHGSPTQYF. The CDR3 DNA reads TGTGCCAGCAGGGCGGACCATGGGAGCCCTACGCAGTATTTT.

The rearrangement uses TRBV29-1 and TRBJ1-2; 12 bases agree with TRBD1. Germline V lookup: CDR1 SQVTM, CDR2 ANQGSEA. This CDR3 has 15 residues. Trimming took 6 bases from V and 7 from J; bases not matched to a gene: 12. In nucleotides, the CDR3 is TGCAGCGTCGACGACCGGGACAGGGGGCCCTTTGGCTACACCTTC. Translation gives CSVDDRDRGPFGYTF.

This chain uses TRBV5-6 with TRBJ2-5; TRBD1 matches 7 bases. The DNA matches TRBJ2-7 better at its end, which makes the J call doubtful. Germline CDR1 SGHDT, CDR2 YYEEEE. The CDR3 consists of 16 residues. The CDR3 DNA sequence: TGTGCCAGCAGCTTGGAGACAGGGTACTCGTCCTACGAGCAGTACTTC. Amino acid sequence: CASSLETGYSSYEQYF.

Comment on this clone: Other nucleotide sequences in the sample specify the same CDR3. The V call is TRBV7-8, the J call TRBJ2-7; TRBD2 matches 11 bases. This CDR3 has 15 residues. The ends lost 0 bases at V and 4 bases at J; junction bases unmatched: 2. Germline loops: CDR1 SGHVS, CDR2 FQNEAQ. The CDR3 spells CASSLASGGAYEQYF. Here the CDR3 DNA reads TGTGCCAGCAGCTTAGCTAGCGGGGGGGCTTACGAGCAGTACTTC.

This chain joins TRBV2 and TRBJ2-5; possibly TRBD1 for D (6 bases). The closer fit of TRBJ2-7 to the DNA end suggests the J call may be wrong. The germline CDR1 and CDR2 sequences are SNHLY and FYNNEI. This CDR3 has 13 residues. The chain's CDR3 is CASSEGTAYEQYF. The CDR3, as DNA: TGTGCCAGCAGTGAAGGGACAGCCTACGAGCAGTACTTC.

V is TRBV5-4 and J is TRBJ1-2, with TRBD1 matching over 12 bases. In germline, CDR1 is SGHNT, CDR2 YYREEE (reference sequence). The CDR3 consists of 15 residues. Losses at the gene ends were 0 bases for V and 6 bases for J; bases not matched to a gene: 3. Here the CDR3 DNA reads TGTGCCAGCAGCTTGGTGGGACAGGGGGCGGATGGCTACACCTTC. Protein product: CASSLVGQGADGYTF.

The chain couples TRBV11-2 to TRBJ2-7; 8 bases match TRBD1. With 6 bases clipped from V and 1 base from J, the junction kept 14 bases outside the gene matches. This CDR3 has 17 amino acids. Germline V gene lookup returns CDR1 SGHAT and CDR2 FQNNGV. The CDR3 spells CASSDPWTGSDSYEQYF. The CDR3 region has the DNA TGTGCCAGCAGTGACCCGTGGACAGGGTCGGATTCCTACGAGCAGTACTTC.